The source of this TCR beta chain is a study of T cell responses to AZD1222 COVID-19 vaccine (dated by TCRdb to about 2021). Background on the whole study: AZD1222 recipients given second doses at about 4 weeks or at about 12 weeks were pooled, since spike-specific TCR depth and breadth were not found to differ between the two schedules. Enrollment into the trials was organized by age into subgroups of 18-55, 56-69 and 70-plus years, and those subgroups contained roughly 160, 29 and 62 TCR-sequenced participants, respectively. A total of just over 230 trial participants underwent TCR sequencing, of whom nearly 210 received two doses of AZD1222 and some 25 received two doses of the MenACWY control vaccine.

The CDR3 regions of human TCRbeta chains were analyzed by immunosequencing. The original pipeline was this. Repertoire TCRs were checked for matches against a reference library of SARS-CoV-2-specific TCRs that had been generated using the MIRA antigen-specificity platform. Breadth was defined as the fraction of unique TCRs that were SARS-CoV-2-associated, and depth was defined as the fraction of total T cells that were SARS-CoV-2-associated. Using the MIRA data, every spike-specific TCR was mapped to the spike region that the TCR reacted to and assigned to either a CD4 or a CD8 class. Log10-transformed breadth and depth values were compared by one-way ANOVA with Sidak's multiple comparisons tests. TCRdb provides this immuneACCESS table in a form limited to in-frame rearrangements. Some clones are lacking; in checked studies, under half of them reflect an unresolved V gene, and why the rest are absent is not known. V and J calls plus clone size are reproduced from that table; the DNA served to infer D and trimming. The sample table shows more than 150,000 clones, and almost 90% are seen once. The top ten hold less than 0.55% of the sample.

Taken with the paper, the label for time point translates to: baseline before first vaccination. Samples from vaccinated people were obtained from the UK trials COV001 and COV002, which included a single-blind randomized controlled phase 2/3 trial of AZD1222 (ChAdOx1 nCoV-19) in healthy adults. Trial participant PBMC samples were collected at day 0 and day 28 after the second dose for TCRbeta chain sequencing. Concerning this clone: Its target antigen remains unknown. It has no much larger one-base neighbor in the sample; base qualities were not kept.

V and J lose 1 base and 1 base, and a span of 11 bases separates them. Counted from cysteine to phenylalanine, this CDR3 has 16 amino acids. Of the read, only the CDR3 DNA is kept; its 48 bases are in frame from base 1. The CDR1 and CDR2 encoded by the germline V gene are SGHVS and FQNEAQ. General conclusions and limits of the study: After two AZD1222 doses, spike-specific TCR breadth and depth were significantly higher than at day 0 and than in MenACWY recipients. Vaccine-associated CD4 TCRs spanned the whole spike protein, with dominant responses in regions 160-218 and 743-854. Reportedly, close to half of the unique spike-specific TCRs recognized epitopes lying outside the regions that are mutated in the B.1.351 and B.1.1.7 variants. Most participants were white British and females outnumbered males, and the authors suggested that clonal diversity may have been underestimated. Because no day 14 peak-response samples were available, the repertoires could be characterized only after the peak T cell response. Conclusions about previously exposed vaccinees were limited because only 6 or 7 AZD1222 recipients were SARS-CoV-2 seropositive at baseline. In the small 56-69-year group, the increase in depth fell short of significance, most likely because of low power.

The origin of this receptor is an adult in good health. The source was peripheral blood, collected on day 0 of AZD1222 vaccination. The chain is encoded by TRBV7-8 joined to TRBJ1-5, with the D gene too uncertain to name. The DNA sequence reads TGTGCCAGCAGCTTAGGATACCCAAGAAGCAATCAGCCCCAGCATTTT. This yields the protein CASSLGYPRSNQPQHF. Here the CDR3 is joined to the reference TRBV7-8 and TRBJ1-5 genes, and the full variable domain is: GAGVSQSPRYKVAKRGQDVALRCDPISGHVSLFWYQQALGQGPEFLTYFQNEAQLDKSGLPSDRFFAERPEGSVSTLKIQRTQQEDSAVYLCASSLGYPRSNQPQHFGDGTRLSIL.